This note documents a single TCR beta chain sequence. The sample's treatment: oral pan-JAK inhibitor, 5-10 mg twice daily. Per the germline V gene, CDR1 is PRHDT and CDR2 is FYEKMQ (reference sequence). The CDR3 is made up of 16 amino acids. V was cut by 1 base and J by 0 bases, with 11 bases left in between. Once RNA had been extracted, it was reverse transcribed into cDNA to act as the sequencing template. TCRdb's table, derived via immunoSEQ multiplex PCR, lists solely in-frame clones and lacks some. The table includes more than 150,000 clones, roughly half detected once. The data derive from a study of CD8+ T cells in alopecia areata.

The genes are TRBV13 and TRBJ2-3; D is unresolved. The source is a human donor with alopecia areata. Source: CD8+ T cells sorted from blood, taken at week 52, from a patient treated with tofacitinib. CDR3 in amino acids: CASSLAIETSTDTQYF. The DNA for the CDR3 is TGTGCCAGCAGCTTAGCCATCGAAACTAGCACAGATACGCAGTATTTT.